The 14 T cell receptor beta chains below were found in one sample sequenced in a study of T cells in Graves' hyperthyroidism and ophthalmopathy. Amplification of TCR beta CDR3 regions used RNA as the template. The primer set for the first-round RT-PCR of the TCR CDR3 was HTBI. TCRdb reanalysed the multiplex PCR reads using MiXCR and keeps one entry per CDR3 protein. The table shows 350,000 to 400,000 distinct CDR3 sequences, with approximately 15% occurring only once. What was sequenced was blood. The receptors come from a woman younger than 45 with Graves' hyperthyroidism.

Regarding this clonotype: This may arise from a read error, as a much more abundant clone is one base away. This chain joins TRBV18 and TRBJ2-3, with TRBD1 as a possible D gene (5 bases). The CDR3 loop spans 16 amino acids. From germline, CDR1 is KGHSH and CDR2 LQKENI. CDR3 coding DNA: TGTGCCGGCTCACCACCGAACAGGACAAGCACAGATACGCAGTATTTT. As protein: CAGSPPNRTSTDTQYF.

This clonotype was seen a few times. CDR3 nucleotide sequence: TGTGCCAGCAGTGCGTCTGGGCCCGAGCAGTACTTC. Translating gives CASSASGPEQYF. The J gene is TRBJ2-7, the V gene TRBV2, with unresolved D. In germline, CDR1 is SNHLY, CDR2 FYNNEI. The CDR3 sequence is 12 residues long. The V gene lost 4 bases and the J gene lost 6 bases, with 10 bases spanning the gap.

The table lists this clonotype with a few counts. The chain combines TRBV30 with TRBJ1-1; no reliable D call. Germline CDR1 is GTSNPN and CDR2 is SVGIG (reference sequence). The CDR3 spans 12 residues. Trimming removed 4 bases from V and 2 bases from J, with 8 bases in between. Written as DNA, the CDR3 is TGTGCCTGGACAGTCCATAACACTGAAGCTTTCTTT. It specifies CAWTVHNTEAFF.

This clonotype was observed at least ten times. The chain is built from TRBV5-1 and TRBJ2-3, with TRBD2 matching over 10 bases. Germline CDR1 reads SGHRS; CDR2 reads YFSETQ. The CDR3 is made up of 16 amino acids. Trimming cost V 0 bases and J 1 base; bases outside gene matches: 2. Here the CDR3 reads CASSLDGTSGTDTQYF. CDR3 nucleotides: TGCGCCAGCAGCTTGGATGGGACTAGCGGCACAGATACGCAGTATTTT.

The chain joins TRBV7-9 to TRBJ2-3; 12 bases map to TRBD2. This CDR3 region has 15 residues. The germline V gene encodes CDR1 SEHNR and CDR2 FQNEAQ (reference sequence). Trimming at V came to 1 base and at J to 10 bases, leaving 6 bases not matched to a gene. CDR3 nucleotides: TGTGCCAGCAGCTTAGAGACTAGCGGGAGTAGTGCGCAGTATTTT. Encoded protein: CASSLETSGSSAQYF.

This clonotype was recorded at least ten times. The CDR3 spells CASSRPGKASYEQYF. The CDR3 coding sequence is TGTGCCAGCAGCCGACCCGGGAAGGCGTCCTACGAGCAGTACTTC. This chain joins TRBV5-6 and TRBJ2-7, with D perhaps TRBD2 (5 bases). The CDR3 covers 15 residues. Looked up from germline, CDR1 is SGHDT and CDR2 is YYEEEE. V gave up 4 bases and J gave up 1 base, with 15 bases separating them. Combining the CDR3 with reference TRBV5-6 and TRBJ2-7 gives the whole variable domain DAGVTQSPTHLIKTRGQQVTLRCSPKSGHDTVSWYQQALGQGPQFIFQYYEEEERQRGNFPDRFSGHQFPNYSSELNVNALLLGDSALYLCASSRPGKASYEQYFGPGTRLTVT.

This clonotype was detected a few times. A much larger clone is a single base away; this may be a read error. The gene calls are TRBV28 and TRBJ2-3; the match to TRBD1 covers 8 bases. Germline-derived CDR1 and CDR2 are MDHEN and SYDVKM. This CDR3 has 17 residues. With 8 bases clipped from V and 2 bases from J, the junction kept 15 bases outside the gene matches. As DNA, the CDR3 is TGTGCCAGCGGTCTCCTTAGGGGACAGGCGGTCACAGATACGCAGTATTTT. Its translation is CASGLLRGQAVTDTQYF. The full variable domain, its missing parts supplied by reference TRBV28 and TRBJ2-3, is DVKVTQSSRYLVKRTGEKVFLECVQDMDHENMFWYRQDPGLGLRLIYFSYDVKMKEKGDIPEGYSVSREKKERFSLILESASTNQTSMYLCASGLLRGQAVTDTQYFGPGTRLTVL.

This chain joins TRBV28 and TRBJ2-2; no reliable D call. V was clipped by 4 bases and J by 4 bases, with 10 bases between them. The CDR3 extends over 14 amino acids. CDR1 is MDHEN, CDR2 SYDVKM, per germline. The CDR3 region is CASSYPVSTGELFF. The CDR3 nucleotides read TGTGCCAGCAGTTATCCGGTTAGCACCGGGGAGCTGTTTTTT.

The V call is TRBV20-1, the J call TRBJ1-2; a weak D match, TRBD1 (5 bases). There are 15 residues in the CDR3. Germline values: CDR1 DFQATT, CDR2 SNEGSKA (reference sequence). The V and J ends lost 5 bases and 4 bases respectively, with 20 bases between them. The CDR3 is CSAGSSHQGTYGYTF. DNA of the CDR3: TGCAGTGCTGGAAGCTCACACCAGGGAACCTATGGCTACACCTTC.

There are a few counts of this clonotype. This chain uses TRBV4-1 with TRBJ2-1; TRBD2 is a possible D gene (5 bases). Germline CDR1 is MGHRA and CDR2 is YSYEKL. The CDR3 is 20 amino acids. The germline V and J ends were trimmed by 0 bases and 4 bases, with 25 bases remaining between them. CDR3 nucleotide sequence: TGCGCCAGCAGCCAAGATCCCCCCCCCTACTTAGCGAGAACTTACAATGAGCAGTTCTTC. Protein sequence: CASSQDPPPYLARTYNEQFF.

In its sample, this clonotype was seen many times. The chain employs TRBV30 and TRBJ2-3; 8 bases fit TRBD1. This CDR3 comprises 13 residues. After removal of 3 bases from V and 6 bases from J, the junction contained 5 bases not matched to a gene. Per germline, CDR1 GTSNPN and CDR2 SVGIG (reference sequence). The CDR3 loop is CAWRDRGMDTQYF. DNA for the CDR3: TGTGCCTGGAGAGACAGGGGAATGGATACGCAGTATTTT.

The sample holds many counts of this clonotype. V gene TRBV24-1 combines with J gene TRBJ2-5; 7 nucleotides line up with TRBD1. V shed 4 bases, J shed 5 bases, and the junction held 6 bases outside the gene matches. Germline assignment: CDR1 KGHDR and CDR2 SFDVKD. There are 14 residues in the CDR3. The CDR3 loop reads CATSDPTGEETQYF. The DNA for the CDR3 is TGTGCCACCAGTGACCCCACAGGGGAGGAGACCCAGTACTTC.

The CDR3 is CASSRGSGGYNEQFF. The CDR3 DNA follows: TGTGCCAGCTCACGGGGTAGCGGGGGCTACAATGAGCAGTTCTTC. The chain has TRBV18 and TRBJ2-1, with 9 positions matching TRBD2. J lost 3 bases, V lost 4 bases, and 4 bases had no gene match. The CDR3 extends over 15 amino acids. Germline V CDR1 and CDR2: KGHSH, LQKENI.

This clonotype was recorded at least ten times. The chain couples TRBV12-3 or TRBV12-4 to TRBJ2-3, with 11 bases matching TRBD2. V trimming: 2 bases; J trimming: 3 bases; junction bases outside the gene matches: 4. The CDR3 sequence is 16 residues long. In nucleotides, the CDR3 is TGTGCCAGCAGTTTAACTAGCGGGAGTGTGACAGATACGCAGTATTTT. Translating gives CASSLTSGSVTDTQYF.